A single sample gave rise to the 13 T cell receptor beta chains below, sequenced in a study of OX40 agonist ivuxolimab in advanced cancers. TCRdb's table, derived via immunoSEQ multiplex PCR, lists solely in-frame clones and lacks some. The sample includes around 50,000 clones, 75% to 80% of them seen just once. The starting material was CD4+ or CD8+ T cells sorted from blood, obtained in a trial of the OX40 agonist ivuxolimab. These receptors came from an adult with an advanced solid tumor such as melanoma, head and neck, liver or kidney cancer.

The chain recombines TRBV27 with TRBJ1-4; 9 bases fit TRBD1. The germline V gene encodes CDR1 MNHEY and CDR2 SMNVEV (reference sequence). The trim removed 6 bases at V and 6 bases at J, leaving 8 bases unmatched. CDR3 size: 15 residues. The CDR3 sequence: CASRALNRGHEKLFF. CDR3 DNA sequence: TGTGCCAGCAGAGCTTTAAACAGGGGGCATGAAAAACTGTTTTTT.

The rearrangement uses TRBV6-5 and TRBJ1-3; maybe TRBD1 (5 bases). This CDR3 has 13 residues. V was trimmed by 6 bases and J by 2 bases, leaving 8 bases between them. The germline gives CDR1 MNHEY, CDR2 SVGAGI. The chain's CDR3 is CASRMGPGNTIYF. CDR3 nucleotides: TGTGCCAGCAGAATGGGGCCTGGAAACACCATATATTTT.

This CDR3 reads CASSLGTANTEAFF. The CDR3 nucleotides read TGTGCCAGCAGCTTAGGGACAGCGAACACTGAAGCTTTCTTT. The chain carries TRBV7-9 and TRBJ1-1; perhaps TRBD1 as D (6 bases). Germline-derived CDR1 and CDR2 are SEHNR and FQNEAQ (reference sequence). This CDR3 region has 14 residues. The V end was cut by 1 base, the J end by 1 base, with 7 bases between.

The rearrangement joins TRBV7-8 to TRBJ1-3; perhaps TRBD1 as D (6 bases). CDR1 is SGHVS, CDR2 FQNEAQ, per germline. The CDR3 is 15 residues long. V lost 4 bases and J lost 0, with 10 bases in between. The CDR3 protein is CASSYGGLSGNTIYF. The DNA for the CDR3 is TGTGCCAGCAGCTACGGGGGGCTCTCTGGAAACACCATATATTTT.

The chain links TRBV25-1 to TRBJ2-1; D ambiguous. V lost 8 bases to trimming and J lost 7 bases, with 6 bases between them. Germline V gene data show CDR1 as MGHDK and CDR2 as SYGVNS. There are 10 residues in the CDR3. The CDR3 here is CASFQNEQFF. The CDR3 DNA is TGTGCCAGCTTTCAAAATGAGCAGTTCTTC. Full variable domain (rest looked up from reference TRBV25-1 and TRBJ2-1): EADIYQTPRYLVIGTGKKITLECSQTMGHDKMYWYQQDPGMELHLIHYSYGVNSTEKGDLSSESTVSRIRTEHFPLTLESARPSHTSQYLCASFQNEQFFGPGTRLTVL.

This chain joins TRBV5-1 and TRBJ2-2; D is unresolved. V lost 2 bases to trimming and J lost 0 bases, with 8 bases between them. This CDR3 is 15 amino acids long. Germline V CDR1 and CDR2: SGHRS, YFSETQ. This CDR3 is CASSLSPPNTGELFF. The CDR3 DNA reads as TGCGCCAGCAGCTTAAGCCCCCCGAACACCGGGGAGCTGTTTTTT.

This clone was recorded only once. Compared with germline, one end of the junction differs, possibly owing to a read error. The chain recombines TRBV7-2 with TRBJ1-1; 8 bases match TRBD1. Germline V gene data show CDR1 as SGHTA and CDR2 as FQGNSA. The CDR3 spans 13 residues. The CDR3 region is CAGSLTGETQAFF. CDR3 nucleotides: TGTGCCGGCAGCTTGACAGGGGAAACTCAAGCTTTCTTT.

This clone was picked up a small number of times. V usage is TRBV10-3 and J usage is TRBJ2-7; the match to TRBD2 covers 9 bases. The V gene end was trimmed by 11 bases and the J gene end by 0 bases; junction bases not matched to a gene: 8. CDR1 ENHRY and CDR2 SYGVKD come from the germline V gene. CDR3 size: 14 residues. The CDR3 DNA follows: TGTGCCCTCAAACGGACTAGCGACTCCTACGAGCAGTACTTC. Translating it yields CALKRTSDSYEQYF.

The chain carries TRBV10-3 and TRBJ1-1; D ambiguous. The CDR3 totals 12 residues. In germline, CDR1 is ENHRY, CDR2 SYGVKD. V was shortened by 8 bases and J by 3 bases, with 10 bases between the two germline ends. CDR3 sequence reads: CAIGPRDTEAFF. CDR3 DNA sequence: TGTGCCATCGGGCCTCGGGACACTGAAGCTTTCTTT.

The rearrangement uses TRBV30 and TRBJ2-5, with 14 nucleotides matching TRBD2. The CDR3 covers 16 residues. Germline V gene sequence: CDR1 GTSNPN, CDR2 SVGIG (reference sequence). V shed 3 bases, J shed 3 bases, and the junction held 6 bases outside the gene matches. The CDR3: CAWSHGLAGGKETQYF. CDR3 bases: TGTGCCTGGAGCCACGGACTAGCGGGAGGAAAAGAGACCCAGTACTTC.

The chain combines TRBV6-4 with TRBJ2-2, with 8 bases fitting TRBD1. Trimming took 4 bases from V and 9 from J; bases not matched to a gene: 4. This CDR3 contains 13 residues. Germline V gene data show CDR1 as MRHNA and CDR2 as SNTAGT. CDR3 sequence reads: CASSADRGRELFF. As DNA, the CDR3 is TGTGCCAGCAGTGCAGACAGGGGCCGGGAGCTGTTTTTT.

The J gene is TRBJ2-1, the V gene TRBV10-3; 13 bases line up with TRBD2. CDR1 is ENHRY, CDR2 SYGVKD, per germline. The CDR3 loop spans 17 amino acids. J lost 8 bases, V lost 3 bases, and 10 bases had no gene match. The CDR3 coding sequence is TGTGCCATCAGTGATTTGGGGACTAGCGGGATTGGGCATGAGCAGTTCTTC. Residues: CAISDLGTSGIGHEQFF.

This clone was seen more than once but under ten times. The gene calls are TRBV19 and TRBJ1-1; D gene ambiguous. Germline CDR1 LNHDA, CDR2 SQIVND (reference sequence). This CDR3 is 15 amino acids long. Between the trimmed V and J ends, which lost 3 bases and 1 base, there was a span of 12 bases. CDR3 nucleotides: TGTGCCAGTAGTATTTCGGGAGGGTGGAACACTGAAGCTTTCTTT. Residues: CASSISGGWNTEAFF. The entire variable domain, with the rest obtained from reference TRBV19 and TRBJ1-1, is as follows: DGGITQSPKYLFRKEGQNVTLSCEQNLNHDAMYWYRQDPGQGLRLIYYSQIVNDFQKGDIAEGYSVSREKKESFPLTVTSAQKNPTAFYLCASSISGGWNTEAFFGQGTRLTVV.